Presented here are 15 T cell receptor beta chains from one specimen sequenced in a study of blood T cell repertoires in COVID-19. Sequencing was performed with immunoSEQ multiplex PCR; in TCRdb, only in-frame clones are kept and a portion is missing. The data show about 88,000 clones, about 85% seen once. The material sequenced was peripheral blood. The receptors here all came from a woman aged 70-85 years with acute or convalescent COVID-19.

The rearrangement links TRBV6-5 to TRBJ2-1; 10 nucleotides agree with TRBD1. The CDR3 extends over 15 amino acids. Germline CDR1 is MNHEY and CDR2 is SVGAGI. With 7 bases clipped from V and 9 bases from J, the junction kept 12 bases outside the gene matches. The CDR3 coding sequence is TGTGCCAGCATAGCCCCGGGACAGGGGTCCGGTGAGCAGTTCTTC. As protein: CASIAPGQGSGEQFF.

The rearrangement uses TRBV7-2 and TRBJ1-2; 7 bases agree with TRBD1. V shed 1 base, J shed 5 bases, and the junction held 7 bases outside the gene matches. This CDR3 comprises 15 residues. CDR1 and CDR2 (germline): SGHTA, FQGNSA. CDR3 in amino acids: CASSLEGQPGYGYTF. Written as DNA, the CDR3 is TGTGCCAGCAGCTTAGAGGGACAGCCGGGGTATGGCTACACCTTC.

Only a few counts were recorded for this clone. The chain joins TRBV5-1 to TRBJ1-1; D may be TRBD1 (5 bases). Germline V CDR1 and CDR2: SGHRS, YFSETQ. Trimming stripped 6 bases from V and 5 bases from J, with 14 bases between. The CDR3 spans 13 residues. The CDR3 sequence: CASMGQGRTEAFF. The CDR3 DNA is TGCGCCAGCATGGGGCAGGGCCGGACTGAAGCTTTCTTT.

J is TRBJ2-7 and V is TRBV6-5; possibly TRBD1 for D (6 bases). Trimming took off 6 bases at V and 4 bases at J, with 16 bases between the two ends. This CDR3 has 14 residues. Germline V gene lookup returns CDR1 MNHEY and CDR2 SVGAGI. The CDR3 nucleotides read TGTGCCAGCAGGCCCGAACTAGGGGGTTACGAGCAGTACGTC. Protein product: CASRPELGGYEQYV.

V gene TRBV3-1 (or the pseudogene TRBV3-2) combines with J gene TRBJ2-2, with 9 bases identical to TRBD2. Looked up from germline, CDR1 is LGHDT and CDR2 is YNNKEL (reference sequence). J lost 3 bases, V lost 2 bases, and 7 bases had no gene match. This CDR3 has 17 amino acids. In DNA, the CDR3 is TGTGCCAGCAGCCAATTAGTAGCTAGCGGGGACACCGGGGAGCTGTTTTTT. Translating gives CASSQLVASGDTGELFF.

The rearrangement links TRBV3-1 (or the pseudogene TRBV3-2) to TRBJ1-2; the D gene is possibly TRBD1 (5 bases). The CDR3 has 14 amino acids. Between the trimmed V and J ends, which lost 1 base and 0 bases, there was a span of 6 bases. Germline V lookup: CDR1 LGHDT, CDR2 YNNKEL (reference sequence). The CDR3 is CASSQATANYGYTF. For the CDR3, the DNA is TGTGCCAGCAGCCAAGCGACAGCTAACTATGGCTACACCTTC.

The V gene is TRBV7-9, the J gene TRBJ2-1, with 10 bases lining up with TRBD2. This CDR3 spans 18 amino acids. V shed 4 bases and J 4 bases; nucleotides not matched to a gene: 13. Germline values: CDR1 SEHNR, CDR2 FQNEAQ (reference sequence). The CDR3 reads CASSSSEPGTSDYNEQFF. CDR3 nucleotides: TGTGCCAGCAGCTCTAGTGAGCCCGGGACTAGCGATTACAATGAGCAGTTCTTC. Full variable domain (missing parts from reference TRBV7-9 and TRBJ2-1): DTGVSQNPRHKITKRGQNVTFRCDPISEHNRLYWYRQTLGQGPEFLTYFQNEAQLEKSRLLSDRFSAERPKGSFSTLEIQRTEQGDSAMYLCASSSSEPGTSDYNEQFFGPGTRLTVL.

The chain combines TRBV7-2 with TRBJ2-1; maybe TRBD2 (5 bases). The V end lost 6 bases, the J end lost 1 base, and 16 bases lay between the germline ends. The CDR3 contains 16 residues. The germline gives CDR1 SGHTA, CDR2 FQGNSA. The CDR3 region has the DNA TGTGCCAGCAGTTCACCGGGGTCCGGGTCCTACAATGAGCAGTTCTTC. This gives the protein CASSSPGSGSYNEQFF.

This chain's CDR3 is CASSLPTGSGANVLTF. The CDR3 DNA reads as TGTGCCAGCAGCTTGCCTACAGGGTCTGGGGCCAACGTCCTGACTTTC. The chain couples TRBV5-4 to TRBJ2-6, with D tentatively TRBD1 (6 bases). Germline V lookup: CDR1 SGHNT, CDR2 YYREEE (reference sequence). V lost 1 base and J 1 base, leaving 9 bases between the germline ends. The CDR3 covers 16 residues. Complete variable domain (other parts from reference TRBV5-4 and TRBJ2-6): ETGVTQSPTHLIKTRGQQVTLRCSSQSGHNTVSWYQQALGQGPQFIFQYYREEENGRGNFPPRFSGLQFPNYSSELNVNALELDDSALYLCASSLPTGSGANVLTFGAGSRLTVL.

V gene TRBV4-3 combines with J gene TRBJ1-1; a weak D match, TRBD1 (5 bases). Germline V gene sequence: CDR1 LGHNA, CDR2 YSLEER. Trimming stripped 5 bases from V and 4 bases from J, with 17 bases between. The CDR3 is 15 residues long. CDR3 protein: CASSGTSGGFTEAFF. CDR3 in DNA: TGCGCCAGCAGCGGAACTAGCGGGGGTTTCACTGAAGCTTTCTTT.

This rearrangement joins TRBV2 to TRBJ1-5; D might be TRBD1 (6 bases). Germline V gene sequence: CDR1 SNHLY, CDR2 FYNNEI. The CDR3 extends over 16 amino acids. The V and J ends lost 2 bases and 3 bases respectively, with 14 bases between them. In DNA, the CDR3 is TGTGCCAGCAGTGAAAGGGCAGGGGCGATCAATCAGCCCCAGCATTTT. Its translation is CASSERAGAINQPQHF.

This clone appeared a single time. The chain has TRBV7-9 and TRBJ1-2; TRBD1 matches at 8 bases. The germline V gene has CDR1 SEHNR and CDR2 FQNEAQ (reference sequence). With 6 bases clipped from V and 7 bases from J, the junction kept 10 bases outside the gene matches. The CDR3 totals 14 residues. This CDR3 is CASRKDRETGGYTF. Written as DNA, the CDR3 is TGTGCCAGCAGGAAGGACAGGGAGACTGGTGGCTACACCTTC.

The chain employs TRBV15 and TRBJ2-5; D not certain. V dropped 1 base and J dropped 4 bases, with 7 bases sitting between them. The V gene's germline CDR1 is LNHNV and CDR2 YYDKDF (reference sequence). The CDR3 runs to 13 residues. The CDR3 DNA reads as TGTGCCACCAGCAGAGTACCCGGAGAGACCCAGTACTTC. As protein: CATSRVPGETQYF. Variable domain in full (rest from reference TRBV15 and TRBJ2-5): DAMVIQNPRYQVTQFGKPVTLSCSQTLNHNVMYWYQQKSSQAPKLLFHYYDKDFNNEADTPDNFQSRRPNTSFCFLDIRSPGLGDTAMYLCATSRVPGETQYFGPGTRLLVL.

The chain uses TRBV2 and TRBJ1-5; no clear D. The V end lost 6 bases, the J end lost 3 bases, and 6 bases lay between the germline ends. The CDR3 covers 12 residues. Germline V gives CDR1 SNHLY, CDR2 FYNNEI. The CDR3: CASRRDNQPQHF. CDR3 sequence (DNA): TGTGCCAGCAGACGGGACAATCAGCCCCAGCATTTT.

The chain carries TRBV3-1 (or the pseudogene TRBV3-2) and TRBJ2-4, with 8 bases matching TRBD1. CDR3 length: 15 residues. CDR1 is LGHDT, CDR2 YNNKEL, per germline (reference sequence). The ends lost 4 bases at V and 6 bases at J; junction bases unmatched: 8. CDR3 sequence: CASSRWTGNLNIQYF. CDR3 coding DNA: TGTGCCAGCAGCCGATGGACAGGGAATTTAAACATTCAGTACTTC.